These 20 T cell receptor beta chains originate from one sample sequenced in a study of T cell changes during pregnancy in multiple sclerosis. Generated by immunoSEQ multiplex PCR, the TCRdb table keeps only in-frame clones and is missing some. The sample has around 66,000 clones; about nine tenths are singletons. The sample here was peripheral blood, taken after pregnancy. Every receptor here comes from a female donor in good health, enrolled as a control in a pregnancy study.

This clone was counted only a few times. This chain connects TRBV7-9 to TRBJ1-5; D gene uncertain. Deletions cut 0 bases from V and 3 bases from J, with 3 bases between. The CDR3 has 13 amino acids. Per germline, CDR1 SEHNR and CDR2 FQNEAQ (reference sequence). The CDR3 DNA reads as TGTGCCAGCAGCTTAGCTCTCAATCAGCCCCAGCATTTT. Translation gives CASSLALNQPQHF.

This rearrangement joins TRBV5-1 to TRBJ2-2, with a possible D match to TRBD2 (7 bases). V lost 3 bases and J 3 bases, leaving 12 bases between the germline ends. CDR3 size: 15 residues. CDR1 is SGHRS, CDR2 YFSETQ, per germline. The CDR3 DNA reads TGCGCCAGCAGCTCCGGGGGGCCGGACACCGGGGAGCTGTTTTTT. As protein: CASSSGGPDTGELFF.

Only one count was recorded for this clone. The chain recombines TRBV9 with TRBJ2-2; D remains unclear. The V end lost 0 bases, the J end lost 4 bases, and 10 bases lay between the germline ends. CDR1 SGDLS and CDR2 YYNGEE come from the germline V gene. CDR3 length equals 15 residues. This chain's CDR3 is CASSVDAGFTGELFF. The CDR3 DNA follows: TGTGCCAGCAGCGTAGATGCCGGGTTCACCGGGGAGCTGTTTTTT. Drawing the rest from reference TRBV9 and TRBJ2-2, the complete variable domain is DSGVTQTPKHLITATGQRVTLRCSPRSGDLSVYWYQQSLDQGLQFLIQYYNGEERAKGNILERFSAQQFPDLHSELNLSSLELGDSALYFCASSVDAGFTGELFFGEGSRLTVL.

V and J are TRBV11-3 and TRBJ1-1, with a tentative D call TRBD1 (5 bases). V shed 5 bases and J shed 4 bases, with 14 bases lying between them. In germline, CDR1 is SGHNT, CDR2 YENEEA. The length of the CDR3 is 14 residues. DNA of the CDR3: TGTGCCAGCAGCCCAAGGGGCTTACGCACTGAAGCTTTCTTT. Residues: CASSPRGLRTEAFF. The variable domain in full, completed from reference TRBV11-3 and TRBJ1-1, reads EAGVVQSPRYKIIEKKQPVAFWCNPISGHNTLYWYLQNLGQGPELLIRYENEEAVDDSQLPKDRFSAERLKGVDSTLKIQPAELGDSAVYLCASSPRGLRTEAFFGQGTRLTVV.

V and J are TRBV7-9 and TRBJ2-7; D is possibly TRBD1 (6 bases). Germline assignment: CDR1 SEHNR and CDR2 FQNEAQ (reference sequence). CDR3 length: 16 residues. The V and J ends lost 1 base and 0 bases respectively, with 13 bases between them. In DNA, the CDR3 is TGTGCCAGCAGCTTAGTTGGGACACTGAGCTCCTACGAGCAGTACTTC. Translating gives CASSLVGTLSSYEQYF.

The chain uses TRBV7-9 and TRBJ2-1, with TRBD1 matching over 8 bases. Germline trimming cut 5 bases from V and 8 bases from J; bases unmatched to any gene: 14. The CDR3 covers 16 residues. CDR1 and CDR2 from the germline V gene are SEHNR and FQNEAQ (reference sequence). In nucleotides, the CDR3 is TGTGCCAGCAGCACTTCCGACAGGGGAAGTTTCGATGAGCAGTTCTTC. Protein product: CASSTSDRGSFDEQFF.

V and J are TRBV18 and TRBJ1-1; 7 bases align to TRBD1. Germline V lookup: CDR1 KGHSH, CDR2 LQKENI. Trimming removed 3 bases from V and 2 bases from J; junction bases left unmatched: 12. This CDR3 has 17 residues. The CDR3, as DNA: TGTGCCAGCTCACCTACCCGGGACAGACGGCTAAACACTGAAGCTTTCTTT. This encodes CASSPTRDRRLNTEAFF.

V gene TRBV19 combines with J gene TRBJ1-2; TRBD1 agrees at 8 bases. Germline V lookup: CDR1 LNHDA, CDR2 SQIVND (reference sequence). J lost 3 bases, V lost 8 bases, and 2 bases had no gene match. The CDR3 runs to 12 residues. In DNA form, the CDR3 reads TGTGCCAGTCACAGGGGGGACTATGGCTACACCTTC. Its protein product is CASHRGDYGYTF.

The V call is TRBV7-2, the J call TRBJ2-1, with D tentatively TRBD2 (6 bases). The CDR3 contains 15 residues. CDR1 SGHTA and CDR2 FQGNSA come from the germline V gene. The V gene lost 5 bases and the J gene lost 6 bases, with 17 bases spanning the gap. The DNA of the CDR3 is TGTGCCAGCAGCACCGATCTAGCGTCGTCCAATGAGCAGTTCTTC. Encoded protein: CASSTDLASSNEQFF.

This chain links TRBV19 with TRBJ2-3, with 10 bases identical to TRBD2. The germline gives CDR1 LNHDA, CDR2 SQIVND (reference sequence). This CDR3 is built from 15 residues. Trimming cost V 9 bases and J 3 bases; bases outside gene matches: 9. CDR3 sequence (DNA): TGTGCCAGCCAAGTGAGGACTAGCGGAACAGATACGCAGTATTTT. Protein product: CASQVRTSGTDTQYF.

The chain uses TRBV7-2 and TRBJ2-7; 11 nucleotides align to TRBD2. The CDR3 is 15 residues long. J gave up 5 bases and V 5 bases, and 8 bases lay outside the gene matches. The germline V gene has CDR1 SGHTA and CDR2 FQGNSA. This CDR3 reads CASSPIAGGPHEQYF. The DNA of the CDR3 is TGTGCCAGCAGCCCCATAGCGGGGGGGCCCCACGAGCAGTACTTC.

The chain joins TRBV11-3 to TRBJ2-1; 7 bases agree with TRBD1. V shed 8 bases and J 9 bases; nucleotides not matched to a gene: 16. The CDR3 consists of 15 residues. In germline, CDR1 is SGHNT, CDR2 YENEEA. The CDR3 DNA sequence: TGTGCCAGCGCTTACCGGGACAGCGGCGGTGGTGAGCAGTTCTTC. This encodes CASAYRDSGGGEQFF.

The rearrangement links TRBV18 to TRBJ2-4; D possibly corresponds to TRBD1 (9 bases). V was pared by 1 base and J by 0 bases, with 16 bases between. The CDR3 covers 18 residues. In germline, CDR1 is KGHSH, CDR2 LQKENI. The CDR3 DNA reads TGTGCCAGCTCACCACTAGCGGGACAGGGTTTAGCCAAAAACATTCAGTACTTC. It yields the protein CASSPLAGQGLAKNIQYF.

The chain employs TRBV9 and TRBJ1-5; no clear D. Germline CDR1 and CDR2: SGDLS and YYNGEE. The length of the CDR3 is 13 residues. The V gene lost 10 bases and the J gene lost 3 bases, with 14 bases spanning the gap. The CDR3: CASAWADNQPQHF. The DNA of the CDR3 is TGTGCCTCAGCATGGGCCGACAATCAGCCCCAGCATTTT.

This chain joins TRBV5-8 and TRBJ2-1, with a tentative D call TRBD1 (6 bases). Germline CDR1 SGHTS, CDR2 YDEGEE. Trimming shortened V by 6 bases and J by 4 bases, and 14 bases separated the two germline ends. The CDR3 loop spans 14 amino acids. The CDR3 here is CASNRVDRYNEQFF. The CDR3, as DNA: TGTGCCAGCAACCGGGTGGACAGATACAATGAGCAGTTCTTC.

CDR3 protein: CASSLGRGNNEQFF. The CDR3 DNA follows: TGTGCCAGCAGCTTAGGCAGGGGGAACAATGAGCAGTTCTTC. V usage is TRBV11-2 and J usage is TRBJ2-1, with TRBD1 matching over 7 bases. The junction had 2 bases not matched to a gene; V was cut back by 1 base and J by 5 bases. Germline V lookup: CDR1 SGHAT, CDR2 FQNNGV. This CDR3 contains 14 residues.

The chain couples TRBV5-6 to TRBJ1-1, with TRBD1 matching over 7 bases. J was trimmed by 6 bases and V by 0 bases; bases with no gene match: 5. Germline loops: CDR1 SGHDT, CDR2 YYEEEE. This CDR3 comprises 14 residues. The CDR3 DNA reads TGTGCCAGCAGCTTGGCCGGGCAGGGGGCTGAAGCTTTCTTT. This codes for CASSLAGQGAEAFF.

J is TRBJ1-5 and V is TRBV4-3; no clear D. CDR1 LGHNA and CDR2 YSLEER come from the germline V gene. The CDR3 totals 15 residues. Trimming stripped 0 bases from V and 5 bases from J, with 11 bases between. In DNA, the CDR3 is TGCGCCAGCAGCCAAGAGAACAGCCTCTATCAGCCCCAGCATTTT. It yields the protein CASSQENSLYQPQHF.

The count of this clone is one. The V and J genes are TRBV5-1 and TRBJ2-3, with TRBD1 identical over 7 bases. The V segment lost 2 bases and the J segment 6 bases; nucleotides outside the gene matches: 6. The CDR3 has 14 residues. Looked up from germline, CDR1 is SGHRS and CDR2 is YFSETQ. The CDR3 loop is CASSLRQGMDTQYF. The CDR3 DNA follows: TGCGCCAGCAGCTTAAGACAGGGTATGGATACGCAGTATTTT. The full variable domain, its missing parts supplied by reference TRBV5-1 and TRBJ2-3, is KAGVTQTPRYLIKTRGQQVTLSCSPISGHRSVSWYQQTPGQGLQFLFEYFSETQRNKGNFPGRFSGRQFSNSRSEMNVSTLELGDSALYLCASSLRQGMDTQYFGPGTRLTVL.

The chain combines TRBV27 with TRBJ1-4, with TRBD1 as a possible D gene (5 bases). The ends were cut back, 3 bases at V and 4 bases at J, with 12 bases in the middle. The CDR3 consists of 15 residues. Germline V gene lookup returns CDR1 MNHEY and CDR2 SMNVEV (reference sequence). CDR3 protein: CASSFRRQSNEKLFF. Here the CDR3 DNA reads TGTGCCAGCAGTTTTCGTAGACAGAGTAATGAAAAACTGTTTTTT. Full variable domain (missing parts from reference TRBV27 and TRBJ1-4): EAQVTQNPRYLITVTGKKLTVTCSQNMNHEYMSWYRQDPGLGLRQIYYSMNVEVTDKGDVPEGYKVSRKEKRNFPLILESPSPNQTSLYFCASSFRRQSNEKLFFGSGTQLSVL.